These 8 T cell receptor beta chains originate from one sample sequenced in a study of T cell responses to AZD1222 COVID-19 vaccine. This table comes from immunoSEQ multiplex PCR, and its TCRdb copy is limited to in-frame clones, with some not included. In the table there are under 150,000 clones, approximately 86% of which are singletons. Sample: peripheral blood, taken on day 0 of AZD1222 vaccination. The receptors derive from an adult in good health.

The rearrangement joins TRBV14 to TRBJ2-5; no firm D call. The length of the CDR3 is 12 residues. In germline, CDR1 is SGHDN, CDR2 FVKESK. The V gene lost 4 bases and the J gene lost 4 bases, with 7 bases spanning the gap. This chain's CDR3 is CASSPLSETQYF. CDR3 DNA sequence: TGTGCCAGCAGCCCCCTCTCAGAGACCCAGTACTTC.

The chain joins TRBV7-8 to TRBJ2-2, with a weak D call TRBD1 (6 bases). Trimming removed 4 bases from V and 0 bases from J, with 15 bases in between. Germline V CDR1 and CDR2: SGHVS, FQNEAQ. CDR3 length: 17 amino acids. The CDR3 nucleotides are TGTGCCAGCAGCTACAAACAGGGAAATTCGAACACCGGGGAGCTGTTTTTT. It encodes CASSYKQGNSNTGELFF.

The chain employs TRBV5-4 and TRBJ2-2; TRBD1 is a possible D gene (6 bases). V was trimmed by 2 bases and J by 3 bases, leaving 11 bases between them. The length of the CDR3 is 15 residues. Germline V gene sequence: CDR1 SGHNT, CDR2 YYREEE (reference sequence). This CDR3 reads CASSFRGGDTGELFF. In DNA, the CDR3 is TGTGCCAGCAGCTTCAGGGGTGGGGACACCGGGGAGCTGTTTTTT.

The CDR3 region has the DNA TGTGCCAGCAGCTCCCAGGCAGGTGGTTATAATTCACCCCTCCACTTT. The encoded protein is CASSSQAGGYNSPLHF. This chain connects TRBV7-6 to TRBJ1-6; D is undetermined. Trimming cost V 4 bases and J 4 bases, with 14 bases left between them. The CDR3 extends over 16 amino acids. Germline CDR1 SGHVS, CDR2 FNYEAQ.

The chain is built from TRBV7-2 and TRBJ1-4; 7 bases align to TRBD1. With V trimmed by 5 bases and J by 8 bases, 11 bases remained unmatched. This CDR3 has 15 residues. The germline CDR1 and CDR2 sequences are SGHTA and FQGNSA. The CDR3 spells CASSPGQAVGEKLFF. CDR3 sequence (DNA): TGTGCCAGCAGCCCCGGACAGGCGGTAGGGGAAAAACTGTTTTTT.

This clone was found a few times. CDR3: CASIATGGYTEAFF. The DNA of the CDR3 is TGTGCCAGTATCGCGACAGGGGGCTACACTGAAGCTTTCTTT. The chain is built from TRBV19 and TRBJ1-1, with 10 bases that match TRBD1. The V and J ends lost 7 bases and 3 bases, in that order; junction bases with no gene match: 5. Germline CDR1 and CDR2: LNHDA and SQIVND (reference sequence). This CDR3 has 14 amino acids.

V usage is TRBV6-4 and J usage is TRBJ1-2; TRBD1 matches at 12 bases. V shed 6 bases and J 8 bases; nucleotides not matched to a gene: 7. Germline loops: CDR1 MRHNA, CDR2 SNTAGT. CDR3 length equals 14 residues. Here the CDR3 reads CASSTGTGGRGYTF. CDR3 sequence (DNA): TGTGCCAGCAGCACCGGGACAGGGGGCAGGGGCTACACCTTC.

This clone was recorded only once. The CDR3 coding sequence is TGTGCCAGCAGCTCCCCTTTGACAGGGAACACTGAAGCTTTCTTT. Amino acids: CASSSPLTGNTEAFF. This chain uses TRBV7-8 with TRBJ1-1, with D possibly TRBD1 on 6 matching bases. This CDR3 is built from 15 residues. V lost 4 bases, J lost 1 base, and 13 bases lay in between. The germline CDR1 and CDR2 sequences are SGHVS and FQNEAQ.